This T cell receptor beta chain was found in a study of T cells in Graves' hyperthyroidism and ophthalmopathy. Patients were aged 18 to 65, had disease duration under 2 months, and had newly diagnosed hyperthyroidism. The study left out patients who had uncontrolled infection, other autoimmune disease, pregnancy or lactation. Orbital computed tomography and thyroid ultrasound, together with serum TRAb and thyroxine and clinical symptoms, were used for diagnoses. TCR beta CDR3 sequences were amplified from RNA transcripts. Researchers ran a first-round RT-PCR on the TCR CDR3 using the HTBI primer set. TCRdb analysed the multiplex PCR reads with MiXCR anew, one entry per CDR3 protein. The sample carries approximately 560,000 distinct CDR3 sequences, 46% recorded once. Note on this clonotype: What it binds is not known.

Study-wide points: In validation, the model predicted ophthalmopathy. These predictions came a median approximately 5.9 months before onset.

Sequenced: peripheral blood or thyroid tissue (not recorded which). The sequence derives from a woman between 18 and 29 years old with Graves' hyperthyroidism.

CDR3 nucleotides: TGCAGTGCTAGAGATATAGACAATATGAACACTGAAGCTTTCTTT. This gives the protein CSARDIDNMNTEAFF. V and J are TRBV20-1 and TRBJ1-1; D not resolved. V lost 0 bases, J lost 0 bases, and 11 bases lay in between. This CDR3 spans 15 amino acids. In germline, CDR1 is DFQATT, CDR2 SNEGSKA (reference sequence).